This T cell receptor (beta chain) was found in a study of technical replicates of blood from four donors. The CDR3 has 15 residues. V was clipped by 3 bases and J by 5 bases, with 16 bases between them. The V gene's germline CDR1 is WSHSY and CDR2 SAAADI. Generated by immunoSEQ multiplex PCR, the TCRdb table keeps only in-frame clones and is missing some. The table lists almost 70,000 clones, approximately 90% of them singletons, with 0.35% to 0.45% in the top ten. This sequence joins TRBV10-2 and TRBJ2-5; D may be TRBD1 (6 bases). The receptor was derived from a human donor in good health. The source material was T cells isolated from PBMCs. The CDR3 is CASSDERGWEETQYF. DNA of the CDR3: TGCGCCAGCAGTGACGAGAGGGGGTGGGAGGAGACCCAGTACTTC.